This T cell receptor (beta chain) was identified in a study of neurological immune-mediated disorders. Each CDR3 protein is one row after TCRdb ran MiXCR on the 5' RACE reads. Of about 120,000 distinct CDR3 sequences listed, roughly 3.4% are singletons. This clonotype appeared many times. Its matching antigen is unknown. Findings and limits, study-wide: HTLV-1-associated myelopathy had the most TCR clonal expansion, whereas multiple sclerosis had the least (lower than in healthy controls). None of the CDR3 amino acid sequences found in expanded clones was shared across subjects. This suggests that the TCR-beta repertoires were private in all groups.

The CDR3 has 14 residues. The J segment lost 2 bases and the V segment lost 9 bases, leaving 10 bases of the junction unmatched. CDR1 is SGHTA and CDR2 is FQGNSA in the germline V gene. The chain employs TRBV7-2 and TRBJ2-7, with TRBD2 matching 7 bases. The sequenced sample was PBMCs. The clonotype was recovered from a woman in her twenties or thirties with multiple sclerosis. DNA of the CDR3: TGTGCCAGTCGCGGGAGCTTTGGGACCTACGAGCAGTACTTC. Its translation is CASRGSFGTYEQYF.